In this sample, the clone carrying this TCR beta chain turned up many times. TCRdb independently ran MiXCR on the 5' RACE reads; one entry per CDR3 protein. In the table there are roughly 220,000 distinct CDR3 sequences, 6.5% of which are singletons. The source of the sample is a study of identical twins. Healthy Caucasians provided all donations. The same specimen was also included in a second study, on T cells expressing NK-cell markers. From that second work: The TCR beta repertoires originated in sorted CD3+CD56+NKG2C+, CD3+CD56+NKG2C- and CD3+CD56-NKG2C+ T cells.

The sequence was collected from a woman under 30 in good health. The sample was CD8+ T cells sorted from blood.

The CDR3 loop is CASSVGRINTGELFF. Written as DNA, the CDR3 is TGTGCCAGCAGCGTAGGTCGGATCAACACCGGGGAGCTGTTTTTT. This chain connects TRBV9 to TRBJ2-2, with D uncertain. CDR1 is SGDLS, CDR2 YYNGEE, per germline. The CDR3 consists of 15 residues. Trimming removed 0 bases from V and 2 bases from J, with 8 bases in between.